What follows are 21 T cell receptor beta chains derived from one specimen sequenced in a study of cytomegalovirus exposure and HLA in healthy donors (dated 2017 in TCRdb). Libraries came from the immunoSEQ multiplex PCR assay. A mixture of 60 forward primers for TCR Vbeta segments and 13 reverse primers for TCR Jbeta segments was used in the multiplex PCR. The table was pulled from immuneACCESS by TCRdb, which kept in-frame rearrangements only. Such tables lose some clones; where checked, under half of the loss comes from unresolved V genes, and the rest has no known cause. This sample gives some 170,000 clones in total; about four fifths of them show up just once. Of the sample, roughly 4.9% is held by the ten largest clones. Sequencing used PBMCs. The origin of the receptors is a young woman in good health and CMV-seropositive.

The DNA of the CDR3 is TGTGCCAGCAGTCCGCAGGAGGCTGGCTCACCCCTCCACTTT. Translating it yields CASSPQEAGSPLHF. This chain joins TRBV6-5 and TRBJ1-6, with no clear D. The V end was cut by 5 bases, the J end by 10 bases, with 15 bases between. The CDR3 length is 14 residues. CDR1 and CDR2 (germline): MNHEY, SVGAGI.

The chain couples TRBV6-6 to TRBJ1-2; 10 positions agree with TRBD1. Germline trimming cut 6 bases from V and 6 bases from J; bases unmatched to any gene: 4. The germline gives CDR1 MNHNY, CDR2 SVGAGI (reference sequence). The CDR3 runs to 13 residues. The CDR3 sequence is CASSRQGADGYTF. The CDR3 DNA sequence: TGTGCCAGCAGCAGACAGGGGGCCGATGGCTACACCTTC.

The chain is built from TRBV19 and TRBJ1-5, with 9 positions matching TRBD1. CDR1 and CDR2 from the germline V gene are LNHDA and SQIVND (reference sequence). V was clipped by 5 bases and J by 9 bases; unmatched bases: 14. The CDR3 has 16 amino acids. The CDR3 DNA reads as TGTGCCAGTAGTGAGCTGGACAGGGGATCACCCCGGCCCCAGCATTTT. Protein: CASSELDRGSPRPQHF.

Notes on this clone: One end of the junction does not line up with germline, which may come from a read error. Different DNA sequences within this sample yield the same CDR3. The CDR3 protein is CACRRSGYEQYF. As DNA, the CDR3 is TGCGCCTGCCGGCGGAGCGGATACGAGCAGTACTTC. The chain is built from TRBV6-1 and TRBJ2-7; possible D gene TRBD2, 5 bases. Germline CDR1 and CDR2: MNHNS and SASEGT. This CDR3 has 12 amino acids.

V is TRBV2 and J is TRBJ1-5; D is uncertain. V was trimmed by 8 bases and J by 0 bases, leaving 11 bases between them. Germline CDR1 reads SNHLY; CDR2 reads FYNNEI. The CDR3 sequence is 14 residues long. In DNA, the CDR3 is TGTGCCAGCGCGGCGGACTATAGCAATCAGCCCCAGCATTTT. The encoded protein is CASAADYSNQPQHF.

The rearrangement joins TRBV9 to TRBJ1-6, with D maybe TRBD1 (6 bases). The germline V gene has CDR1 SGDLS and CDR2 YYNGEE. There are 14 residues in the CDR3. With 4 bases removed from V and 5 bases from J, the gap between germline ends came to 10 bases. The DNA of the CDR3 is TGTGCCAGCAGCATAGGACAGAATAATTCACCCCTCCACTTT. Encoded protein: CASSIGQNNSPLHF.

This chain uses TRBV2 with TRBJ2-1, with D possibly TRBD2 on 5 matching bases. V lost 10 bases, J lost 7 bases, and 14 bases lay in between. Germline-derived CDR1 and CDR2 are SNHLY and FYNNEI. The CDR3 is made up of 12 amino acids. The CDR3: CATRRLANEQFF. CDR3 sequence (DNA): TGTGCCACGCGGCGGCTAGCTAATGAGCAGTTCTTC.

The CDR3: CATRRPSATNEKLFF. The DNA for the CDR3 is TGTGCCACCCGAAGACCGAGCGCAACTAATGAAAAACTGTTTTTT. This sequence joins TRBV15 and TRBJ1-4, with unresolved D. The CDR3 is made up of 15 amino acids. V lost 8 bases and J 0 bases, leaving 13 bases between the germline ends. Germline CDR1 is LNHNV and CDR2 is YYDKDF (reference sequence).

This chain links TRBV7-2 with TRBJ2-7; D uncertain. Between the trimmed V and J ends, which lost 3 bases and 5 bases, there was a span of 5 bases. The germline gives CDR1 SGHTA, CDR2 FQGNSA. The CDR3 length is 11 residues. Here the CDR3 DNA reads TGTGCCAGCAGCTTTCTTCACGAGCAGTACTTC. Amino acid sequence: CASSFLHEQYF.

This rearrangement joins TRBV7-9 to TRBJ1-2, with D maybe TRBD1 (6 bases). The CDR3 contains 18 residues. V was clipped by 3 bases and J by 8 bases, with 28 bases between them. CDR1 and CDR2 from the germline V gene are SEHNR and FQNEAQ (reference sequence). The CDR3 DNA follows: TGTGCCAGCAGCTTTTTGGGGGCTGGGAGTCAGAATGGGGACGGCTACACCTTC. As protein: CASSFLGAGSQNGDGYTF.

This clone has only one observation. This chain joins TRBV13 and TRBJ2-5; possible D gene TRBD2, 5 bases. CDR3 length: 13 residues. Looked up from germline, CDR1 is PRHDT and CDR2 is FYEKMQ (reference sequence). V gave up 7 bases and J gave up 7 bases, with 16 bases separating them. CDR3 in DNA: TGTGCCAGCACCGAACGGGGTGAGGGGACCCAGTACTTC. Translation gives CASTERGEGTQYF.

The gene calls are TRBV2 and TRBJ1-1; D not resolved. The CDR3 covers 12 residues. The V end lost 6 bases, the J end lost 5 bases, and 10 bases lay between the germline ends. CDR1 is SNHLY and CDR2 is FYNNEI in the germline V gene. CDR3 in amino acids: CASRGSGTEAFF. The CDR3 coding sequence is TGTGCCAGCAGGGGGTCGGGGACTGAAGCTTTCTTT.

The chain employs TRBV18 and TRBJ2-3, with 9 bases identical to TRBD1. Germline assignment: CDR1 KGHSH and CDR2 LQKENI. J gave up 5 bases and V 6 bases, and 12 bases lay outside the gene matches. The CDR3 runs 16 residues. DNA for the CDR3: TGTGCCAGCTCCATTAGCCGGGGACAGGGTGGAGATACGCAGTATTTT. This sequence encodes CASSISRGQGGDTQYF.

The chain joins TRBV13 to TRBJ2-1; tentative D call: TRBD1 (6 bases). The V and J ends lost 5 bases and 5 bases respectively, with 16 bases between them. Germline-derived CDR1 and CDR2 are PRHDT and FYEKMQ (reference sequence). This CDR3 spans 15 amino acids. CDR3: CASSLRGIWDNEQFF. The CDR3 DNA reads TGTGCCAGCAGCCTCAGGGGAATTTGGGACAATGAGCAGTTCTTC.

This rearrangement joins TRBV30 to TRBJ1-2; D call uncertain. Per germline, CDR1 GTSNPN and CDR2 SVGIG (reference sequence). V lost 3 bases, J lost 3 bases, and 11 bases lay in between. The CDR3 loop spans 13 amino acids. The CDR3 nucleotides read TGTGCCTGGAGGTCGGCGGGTGACTATGGCTACACCTTC. Protein product: CAWRSAGDYGYTF. The variable domain in full, with the rest retrieved from reference TRBV30 and TRBJ1-2, is SQTIHQWPATLVQPVGSPLSLECTVEGTSNPNLYWYRQAAGRGLQLLFYSVGIGQISSEVPQNLSASRPQDRQFILSSKKLLLSDSGFYLCAWRSAGDYGYTFGSGTRLTVV.

The chain combines TRBV7-9 with TRBJ1-5; D not resolved. V was cut by 2 bases and J by 0 bases, with 11 bases left in between. Per the germline V gene, CDR1 is SEHNR and CDR2 is FQNEAQ (reference sequence). The CDR3 totals 16 residues. Here the CDR3 DNA reads TGTGCCAGCAGCTTACACAGTGCTGATAGCAATCAGCCCCAGCATTTT. Translating it yields CASSLHSADSNQPQHF.

The chain has TRBV10-3 and TRBJ1-2, with D possibly being TRBD1 (6 bases). Trimming left V 7 bases short and J 4 bases short, with 16 bases between. Germline V lookup: CDR1 ENHRY, CDR2 SYGVKD. The CDR3 sequence is 14 residues long. The CDR3 here is CAIKETGVSYGYTF. Written as DNA, the CDR3 is TGTGCCATCAAAGAGACAGGTGTTTCCTATGGCTACACCTTC.

The V and J genes are TRBV30 and TRBJ1-6; 9 nucleotides match TRBD1. The CDR3 has 13 residues. Germline V lookup: CDR1 GTSNPN, CDR2 SVGIG (reference sequence). Germline trimming cut 3 bases from V and 7 bases from J; bases unmatched to any gene: 1. DNA of the CDR3: TGTGCCTGGAGGACAGGGGGGAATTCACCCCTCCACTTT. This sequence encodes CAWRTGGNSPLHF.

The chain carries TRBV7-6 and TRBJ2-5; D possibly corresponds to TRBD2 (5 bases). Germline CDR1 reads SGHVS; CDR2 reads FNYEAQ. The CDR3 totals 16 residues. Trimming removed 6 bases from V and 1 base from J, with 18 bases in between. The CDR3 nucleotides read TGTGCCAGCAGGCCCCACAGCGGAGACCCCCAAGAGACCCAGTACTTC. It is translated as CASRPHSGDPQETQYF.

The rearrangement joins TRBV7-8 to TRBJ2-7; D not resolved. The CDR3 extends over 13 amino acids. V lost 0 bases and J 7 bases, leaving 10 bases between the germline ends. Germline V gene data show CDR1 as SGHVS and CDR2 as FQNEAQ. The CDR3 DNA reads TGTGCCAGCAGCTTAGCGGAGCTTCGGGAGCAGTACTTC. As protein: CASSLAELREQYF.

The chain is built from TRBV2 and TRBJ2-5, with D possibly matching TRBD1 (5 bases). The CDR3 consists of 17 residues. V gave up 5 bases and J gave up 5 bases, with 24 bases separating them. The germline gives CDR1 SNHLY, CDR2 FYNNEI. The chain's CDR3 is CASSYNSGRFRVETQYF. The CDR3 DNA follows: TGTGCCAGCAGTTACAATTCCGGACGGTTCAGGGTGGAGACCCAGTACTTC.